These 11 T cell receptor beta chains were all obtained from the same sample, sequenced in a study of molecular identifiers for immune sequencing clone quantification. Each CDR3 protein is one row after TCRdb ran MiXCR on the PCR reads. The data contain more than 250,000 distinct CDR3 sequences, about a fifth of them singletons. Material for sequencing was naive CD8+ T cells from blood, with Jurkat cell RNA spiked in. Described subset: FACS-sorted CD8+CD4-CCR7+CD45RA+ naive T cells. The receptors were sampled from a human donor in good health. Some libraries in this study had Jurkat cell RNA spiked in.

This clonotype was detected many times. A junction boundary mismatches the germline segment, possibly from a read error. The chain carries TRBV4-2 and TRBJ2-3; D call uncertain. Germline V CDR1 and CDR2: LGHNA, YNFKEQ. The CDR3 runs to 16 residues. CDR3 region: CASSQDRATGTDTQYF. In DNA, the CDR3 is TGCGCCAGCAGCCAAGATCGTGCCACTGGCACAGATACGCAGTATTTT.

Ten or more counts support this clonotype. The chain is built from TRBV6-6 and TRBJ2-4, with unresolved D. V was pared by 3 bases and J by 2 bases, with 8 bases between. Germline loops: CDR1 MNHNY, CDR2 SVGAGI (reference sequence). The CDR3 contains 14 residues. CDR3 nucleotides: TGTGCCAGCAGTTATGATTATTCCAAAAACATTCAGTACTTC. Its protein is CASSYDYSKNIQYF.

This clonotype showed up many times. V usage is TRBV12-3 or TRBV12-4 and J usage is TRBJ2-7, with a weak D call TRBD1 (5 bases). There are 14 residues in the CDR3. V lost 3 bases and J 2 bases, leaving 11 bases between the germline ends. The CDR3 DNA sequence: TGTGCCAGCAGTTTGGACACTTACGCCTACGAGCAGTACTTC. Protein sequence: CASSLDTYAYEQYF.

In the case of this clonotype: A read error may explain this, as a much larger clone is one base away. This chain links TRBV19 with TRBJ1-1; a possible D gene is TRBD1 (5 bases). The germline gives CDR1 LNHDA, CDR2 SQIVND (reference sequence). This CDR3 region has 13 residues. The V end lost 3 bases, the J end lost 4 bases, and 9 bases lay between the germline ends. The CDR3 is CASSMEGRTEAFF. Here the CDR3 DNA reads TGTGCCAGTAGTATGGAGGGGCGCACTGAAGCTTTCTTT.

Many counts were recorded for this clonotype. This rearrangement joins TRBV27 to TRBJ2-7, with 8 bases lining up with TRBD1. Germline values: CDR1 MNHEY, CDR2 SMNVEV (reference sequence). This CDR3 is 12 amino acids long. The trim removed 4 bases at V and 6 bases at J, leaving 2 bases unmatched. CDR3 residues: CASSWDRSEQYF. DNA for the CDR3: TGTGCCAGCAGTTGGGACAGGTCCGAGCAGTACTTC.

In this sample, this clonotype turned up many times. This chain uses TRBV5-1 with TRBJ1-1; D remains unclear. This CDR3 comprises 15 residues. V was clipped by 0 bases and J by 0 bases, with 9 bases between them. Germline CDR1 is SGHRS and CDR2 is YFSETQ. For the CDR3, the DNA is TGCGCCAGCAGCTTGGGGTTCGGCATGAACACTGAAGCTTTCTTT. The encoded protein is CASSLGFGMNTEAFF.

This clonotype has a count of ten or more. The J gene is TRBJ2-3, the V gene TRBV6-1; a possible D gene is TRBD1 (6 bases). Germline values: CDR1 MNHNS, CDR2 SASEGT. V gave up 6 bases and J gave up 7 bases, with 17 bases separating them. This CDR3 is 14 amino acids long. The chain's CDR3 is CASRETGLVYTQYF. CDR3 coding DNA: TGTGCCAGCAGGGAGACAGGATTAGTGTATACGCAGTATTTT.

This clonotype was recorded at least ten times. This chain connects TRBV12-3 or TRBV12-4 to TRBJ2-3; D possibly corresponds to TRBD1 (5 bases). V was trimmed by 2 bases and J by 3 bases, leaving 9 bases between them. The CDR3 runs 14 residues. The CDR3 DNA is TGTGCCAGCAGTTTACAGGGCTTTACAGATACGCAGTATTTT. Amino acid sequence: CASSLQGFTDTQYF.

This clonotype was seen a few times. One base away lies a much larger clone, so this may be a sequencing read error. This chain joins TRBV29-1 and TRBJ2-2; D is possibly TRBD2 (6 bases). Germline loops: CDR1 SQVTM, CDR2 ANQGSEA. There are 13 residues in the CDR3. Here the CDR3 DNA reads TGCAGCGTCTTCCGCGGGAACACCGGGGAGCTGCTTTTT. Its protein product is CSVFRGNTGELLF.

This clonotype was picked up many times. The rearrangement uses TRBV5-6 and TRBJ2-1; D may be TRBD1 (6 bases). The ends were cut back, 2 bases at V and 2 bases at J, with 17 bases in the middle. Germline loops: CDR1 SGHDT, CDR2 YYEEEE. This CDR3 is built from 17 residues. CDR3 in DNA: TGTGCCAGCAGCTTTGGTCGACGACAGGTCCCCTACAATGAGCAGTTCTTC. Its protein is CASSFGRRQVPYNEQFF.

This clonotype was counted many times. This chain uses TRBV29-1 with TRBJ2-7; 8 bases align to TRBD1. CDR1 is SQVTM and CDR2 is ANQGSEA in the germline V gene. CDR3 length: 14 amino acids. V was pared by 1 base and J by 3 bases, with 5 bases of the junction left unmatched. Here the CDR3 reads CSVEGQGQRYEQYF. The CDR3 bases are TGCAGCGTTGAAGGACAGGGGCAGCGCTACGAGCAGTACTTC.